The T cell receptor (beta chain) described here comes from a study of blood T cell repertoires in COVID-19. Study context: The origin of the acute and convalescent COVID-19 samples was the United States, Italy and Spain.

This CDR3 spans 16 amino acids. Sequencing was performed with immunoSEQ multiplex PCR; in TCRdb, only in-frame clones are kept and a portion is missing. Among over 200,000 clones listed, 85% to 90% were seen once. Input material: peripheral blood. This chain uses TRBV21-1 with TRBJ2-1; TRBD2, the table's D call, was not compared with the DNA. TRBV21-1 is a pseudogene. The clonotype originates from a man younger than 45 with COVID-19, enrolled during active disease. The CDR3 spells CASNPMTSGAYNEQFF. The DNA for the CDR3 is TGTGCCAGCAACCCTATGACTAGCGGGGCCTACAATGAGCAGTTCTTC.